The text below deals with one T cell receptor beta chain. As yet, its antigen is unknown. A much more abundant neighbour one base away suggests this may be a read error. The entry originates in a study of human T cells and chemical hapten exposure. Sample time point: patch test 2, 6 weeks after DPC sensitization. The treatment here: therapeutic diphenylcyclopropenone sensitization with weekly scalp DPC. Study observations and caveats: It should be noted that donors had alopecia, so their immune response may differ from healthy people's. Significantly more large CDR3 similarity clusters arose among expanded TCRs than among controls. The study found that DPC sensitization did not change TCRs above 1 in 1000 frequency.

The CDR3 is made up of 15 amino acids. V shed 7 bases and J shed 2 bases, with 15 bases lying between them. From germline, CDR1 is MNHEY and CDR2 SVGEGT. Each cDNA molecule in the library carried unique molecular identifiers. TCRdb used MiXCR to reprocess the RACE reads, holding one entry per CDR3 protein. This sample yields more than 75,000 distinct CDR3 sequences, of which 7% to 10% are seen a single time; about 2% belongs to the top ten. The chain combines TRBV6-2 or TRBV6-3 with TRBJ2-1; the D is unclear. Specimen: whole blood, collected in connection with sensitization to the hapten diphenylcyclopropenone (DPC). This TCR derives from a woman in her thirties or forties with alopecia areata. Some clones in this sample may be carry-over from other donors' samples. Written as DNA, the CDR3 is TGTGCCAGCAACTCCCCGCGAAGGGCCTACAATGAGCAGTTCTTC. Its translation: CASNSPRRAYNEQFF.